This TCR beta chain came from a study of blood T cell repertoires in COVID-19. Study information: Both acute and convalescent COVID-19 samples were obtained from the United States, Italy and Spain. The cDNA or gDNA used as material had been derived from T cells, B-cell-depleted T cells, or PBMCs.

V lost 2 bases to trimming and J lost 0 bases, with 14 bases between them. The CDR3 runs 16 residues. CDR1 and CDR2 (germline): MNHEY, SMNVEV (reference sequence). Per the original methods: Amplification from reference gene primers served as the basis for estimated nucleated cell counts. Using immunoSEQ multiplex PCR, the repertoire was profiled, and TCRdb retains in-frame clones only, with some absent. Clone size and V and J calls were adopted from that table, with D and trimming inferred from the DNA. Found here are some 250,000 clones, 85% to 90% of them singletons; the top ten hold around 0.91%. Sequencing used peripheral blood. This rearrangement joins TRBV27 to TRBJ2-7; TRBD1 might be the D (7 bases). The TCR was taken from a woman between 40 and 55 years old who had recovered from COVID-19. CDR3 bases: TGTGCCAGCAGTTTACGCGGGACAGCCCCCTCCTACGAGCAGTACTTC. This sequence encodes CASSLRGTAPSYEQYF.